The following is a T cell receptor (beta chain) sequence with its context. Its antigen is currently unknown. TCRdb fed the RT-PCR reads into MiXCR, producing one record per CDR3 protein. The profile shows a few hundred thousand distinct CDR3 sequences, roughly 7.6% of them singletons. The source of the sample is a study of response to subunit inactivated influenza vaccine. Study outcomes and limitations: Each seasonal flu vaccination may recruit only limited new T cells, authors suggested.

This material consisted of PBMCs from blood, taken about 24 months after vaccination. This receptor was obtained from a man aged 50 to 69 who received an inactivated influenza vaccine.

The CDR3 reads CSASRVQEPYNEQFF. CDR3 DNA: TGCAGTGCTAGCCGTGTACAAGAGCCTTACAATGAGCAGTTCTTC. The chain has TRBV20-1 and TRBJ2-1; D ambiguous. CDR3 size: 15 residues. The germline V and J ends were trimmed by 3 bases and 4 bases, with 16 bases remaining between them. CDR1 and CDR2 from the germline V gene are DFQATT and SNEGSKA (reference sequence).